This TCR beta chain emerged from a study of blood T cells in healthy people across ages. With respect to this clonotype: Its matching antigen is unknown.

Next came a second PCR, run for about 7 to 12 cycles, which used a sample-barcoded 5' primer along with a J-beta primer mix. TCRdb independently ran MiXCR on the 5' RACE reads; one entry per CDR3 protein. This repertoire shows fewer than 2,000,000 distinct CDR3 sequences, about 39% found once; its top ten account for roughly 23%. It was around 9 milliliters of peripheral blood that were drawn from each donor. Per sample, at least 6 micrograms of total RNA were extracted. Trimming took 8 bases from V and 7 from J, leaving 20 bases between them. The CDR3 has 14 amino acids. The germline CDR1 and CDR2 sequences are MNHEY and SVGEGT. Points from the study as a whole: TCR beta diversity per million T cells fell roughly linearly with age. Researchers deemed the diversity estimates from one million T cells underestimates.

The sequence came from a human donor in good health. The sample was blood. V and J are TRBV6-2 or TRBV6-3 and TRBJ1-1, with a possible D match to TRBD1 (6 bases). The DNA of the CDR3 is TGTGCCAGCGCTTTACGCAGGGGAAATGATGAAGCTTTCTTT. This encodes CASALRRGNDEAFF.